The 32 T cell receptor beta chains in this list originate from one sample, sequenced in a study of T cell responses to AZD1222 COVID-19 vaccine. TCRdb's table, derived via immunoSEQ multiplex PCR, lists solely in-frame clones and lacks some. The table includes 120,000 or so clones, roughly 84% detected once. The sequencing here drew on peripheral blood, taken on day 0 of AZD1222 vaccination. The receptors were gathered from an adult in good health.

The chain carries TRBV27 and TRBJ1-3; D remains unclear. Looked up from germline, CDR1 is MNHEY and CDR2 is SMNVEV (reference sequence). V shed 0 bases and J shed 0 bases, with 9 bases lying between them. The CDR3 is 16 amino acids. The CDR3 nucleotides are TGTGCCAGCAGTTTATCAGCTGCAGACTCTGGAAACACCATATATTTT. Translated, it gives CASSLSAADSGNTIYF.

This chain connects TRBV2 to TRBJ2-5, with D perhaps TRBD2 (5 bases). The CDR3 length is 13 residues. Germline lookup yields CDR1 SNHLY and CDR2 FYNNEI. Trimming stripped 6 bases from V and 2 bases from J, with 10 bases between. CDR3 sequence (DNA): TGTGCCAGCAGGAAAGAGGGTCAAGAGACCCAGTACTTC. It is translated as CASRKEGQETQYF.

The V call is TRBV18, the J call TRBJ1-1; weak D call: TRBD1 (6 bases). Trimming left V 3 bases short and J 4 bases short, with 15 bases between. Germline values: CDR1 KGHSH, CDR2 LQKENI. The CDR3 spans 15 residues. In DNA form, the CDR3 reads TGTGCCAGCTCACCTTCTAACAGGGATCTCACTGAAGCTTTCTTT. Amino acid sequence: CASSPSNRDLTEAFF.

This rearrangement joins TRBV30 to TRBJ2-1; possibly TRBD2 for D (6 bases). Germline V lookup: CDR1 GTSNPN, CDR2 SVGIG (reference sequence). The CDR3 is 14 residues long. V was trimmed by 2 bases and J by 4 bases, leaving 12 bases between them. In DNA, the CDR3 is TGTGCCTGGAGTAACGTAGGGAGGTACAATGAGCAGTTCTTC. Encoded protein: CAWSNVGRYNEQFF.

The rearrangement links TRBV6-5 to TRBJ2-7; TRBD1 is a possible D gene (6 bases). The CDR3 is 13 residues long. Germline V lookup: CDR1 MNHEY, CDR2 SVGAGI. V dropped 6 bases and J dropped 5 bases, with 14 bases sitting between them. The CDR3 coding sequence is TGTGCCAGCAGCTACGGGACAATCGACGAGCAGTACTTC. Translated, it gives CASSYGTIDEQYF.

This clone appeared once. The chain joins TRBV7-9 to TRBJ1-1, with D possibly matching TRBD1 (5 bases). The CDR3 contains 14 residues. CDR1 and CDR2 (germline): SEHNR, FQNEAQ (reference sequence). Between the trimmed V and J ends, which lost 3 bases and 6 bases, there was a span of 14 bases. Here the CDR3 DNA reads TGTGCCAGCAGCTTTACCTTGGGAGGGGCTGAAGCTTTCTTT. As protein: CASSFTLGGAEAFF.

The chain uses TRBV6-4 and TRBJ1-6; D unresolved. The V end lost 2 bases, the J end lost 3 bases, and 2 bases lay between the germline ends. The CDR3 is 13 amino acids. Germline V gene lookup returns CDR1 MRHNA and CDR2 SNTAGT. CDR3 loop: CASSDNYNSPLHF. The CDR3 DNA follows: TGTGCCAGCAGTGACAACTATAATTCACCCCTCCACTTT.

The chain carries TRBV7-2 and TRBJ1-1; D gene unclear. The V and J ends lost 5 bases and 2 bases respectively, with 9 bases between them. Per germline, CDR1 SGHTA and CDR2 FQGNSA. CDR3 length: 13 residues. CDR3 amino acids: CASSLTRNTEAFF. The DNA for the CDR3 is TGTGCCAGCAGCCTCACACGAAACACTGAAGCTTTCTTT.

The rearrangement uses TRBV3-1 (or the pseudogene TRBV3-2) and TRBJ2-3; D gene unclear. Trimming took 0 bases from V and 1 from J, leaving 8 bases between them. The V gene's germline CDR1 is LGHDT and CDR2 YNNKEL (reference sequence). This CDR3 spans 15 amino acids. CDR3 loop: CASSQDGTGTDTQYF. The CDR3 nucleotides are TGTGCCAGCAGCCAAGACGGAACAGGCACAGATACGCAGTATTTT.

CDR3 coding DNA: TGTGCCAGCAGCTCTCCGCCGGATGAGCAGTTCTTC. It specifies CASSSPPDEQFF. V is TRBV11-1 and J is TRBJ2-1, with D unresolved. The CDR3 length is 12 residues. Germline assignment: CDR1 SGHAT and CDR2 FQDESV (reference sequence). V was pared by 4 bases and J by 8 bases, with 9 bases between. Filled out from reference TRBV11-1 and TRBJ2-1, the complete variable domain reads EAEVAQSPRYKITEKSQAVAFWCDPISGHATLYWYRQILGQGPELLVQFQDESVVDDSQLPKDRFSAERLKGVDSTLKIQPAELGDSAMYLCASSSPPDEQFFGPGTRLTVL.

The J gene is TRBJ1-2, the V gene TRBV24-1; 8 bases align to TRBD1. This CDR3 contains 12 residues. Germline CDR1 reads KGHDR; CDR2 reads SFDVKD. V shed 9 bases and J 2 bases; nucleotides not matched to a gene: 1. The CDR3 region has the DNA TGTGCCACCGGGGACAGGAACTATGGCTACACCTTC. It yields the protein CATGDRNYGYTF.

The gene calls are TRBV7-9 and TRBJ2-7; no definite D call. V lost 3 bases, J lost 6 bases, and 9 bases lay in between. The CDR3 spans 12 residues. The germline gives CDR1 SEHNR, CDR2 FQNEAQ (reference sequence). The CDR3 region is CASSLPGGEQYF. CDR3 bases: TGTGCCAGCAGCTTGCCAGGTGGCGAGCAGTACTTC.

The V and J genes are TRBV2 and TRBJ1-1; D unresolved. This CDR3 has 13 residues. Germline V CDR1 and CDR2: SNHLY, FYNNEI. V lost 7 bases, J lost 2 bases, and 11 bases lay in between. The CDR3 reads CASNGDHNTEAFF. The CDR3 DNA is TGTGCCAGCAACGGGGATCATAACACTGAAGCTTTCTTT.

The chain links TRBV7-3 to TRBJ2-7, with D perhaps assigned TRBD1 or TRBD2 (5 bases each). V lost 9 bases to trimming and J lost 0 bases, with 15 bases between them. Germline-derived CDR1 and CDR2 are SGHTA and FQGTGA. This CDR3 spans 14 amino acids. CDR3 amino acids: CARCEGRVSYEQYF. CDR3 nucleotides: TGTGCCAGGTGTGAGGGGCGTGTCTCCTACGAGCAGTACTTC.

This clone turned up a few times. The J gene is TRBJ2-3, the V gene TRBV19, with TRBD2 as a possible D gene (5 bases). V was pared by 8 bases and J by 0 bases, with 21 bases between. The CDR3 length is 17 residues. The V gene's germline CDR1 is LNHDA and CDR2 SQIVND (reference sequence). The CDR3 loop is CASRTLAAGSSTDTQYF. The CDR3 DNA sequence: TGTGCCAGTCGAACCCTAGCTGCCGGGTCCAGCACAGATACGCAGTATTTT. Full variable domain (rest looked up from reference TRBV19 and TRBJ2-3): DGGITQSPKYLFRKEGQNVTLSCEQNLNHDAMYWYRQDPGQGLRLIYYSQIVNDFQKGDIAEGYSVSREKKESFPLTVTSAQKNPTAFYLCASRTLAAGSSTDTQYFGPGTRLTVL.

Only a few counts were recorded for this clone. The chain joins TRBV6-5 to TRBJ2-7; 7 bases are shared with TRBD1. V gave up 4 bases and J gave up 3 bases; unmatched junction bases: 3. The CDR3 is 13 amino acids. CDR1 and CDR2 (germline): MNHEY, SVGAGI. CDR3 region: CASSSGGDYEQYF. The CDR3 nucleotides read TGTGCCAGCAGTTCAGGGGGAGACTACGAGCAGTACTTC.

Many counts were recorded for this clone. The chain links TRBV21-1 to TRBJ1-2. TRBV21-1 is flagged as a pseudogene. The CDR3 length is 16 residues. In DNA, the CDR3 is TGTGCCAGCAGCCCGCAAAGCGGGGACAGACTCTATGGCTACACCTTC. Amino acid sequence: CASSPQSGDRLYGYTF.

V and J are TRBV2 and TRBJ2-1, with D maybe TRBD2 (5 bases). Between the trimmed V and J ends, which lost 7 bases and 5 bases, there was a span of 18 bases. Germline CDR1 SNHLY, CDR2 FYNNEI. The CDR3 runs 15 residues. Here the CDR3 DNA reads TGTGCCAGCACAAGCCGGGATTCAAGGAACAATGAGCAGTTCTTC. Translated: CASTSRDSRNNEQFF.

The chain has TRBV18 and TRBJ2-1; 9 bases are shared with TRBD1. V shed 1 base and J 10 bases; nucleotides not matched to a gene: 11. The CDR3 spans 16 residues. CDR1 and CDR2 from the germline V gene are KGHSH and LQKENI. This CDR3 is CASSPRQDRGVEEQFF. For the CDR3, the DNA is TGTGCCAGCTCACCACGCCAGGACAGGGGAGTGGAGGAGCAGTTCTTC.

The V gene is TRBV20-1, the J gene TRBJ1-2; D unclear. The CDR3 is 11 residues long. V lost 0 bases, J lost 4 bases, and 3 bases lay in between. In germline, CDR1 is DFQATT, CDR2 SNEGSKA (reference sequence). The CDR3 loop reads CSAREGYGYTF. The CDR3 nucleotides are TGCAGTGCTAGAGAGGGCTATGGCTACACCTTC.

The chain recombines TRBV6-1 with TRBJ2-2; TRBD2 agrees at 9 bases. The CDR3 spans 17 residues. J was trimmed by 7 bases and V by 1 base; bases with no gene match: 10. The germline gives CDR1 MNHNS, CDR2 SASEGT. The CDR3 DNA follows: TGTGCCAGCAGTGAAGTCCCACGTGGACTAGCGTTCGGGGAGCTGTTTTTT. Translated, it gives CASSEVPRGLAFGELFF.

The chain joins TRBV7-9 to TRBJ2-1, with D tentatively TRBD1 (6 bases). Germline loops: CDR1 SEHNR, CDR2 FQNEAQ (reference sequence). The CDR3 has 15 residues. The V gene lost 3 bases and the J gene lost 5 bases, with 14 bases spanning the gap. The CDR3 reads CASSFDRFPHNEQFF. The CDR3 DNA is TGTGCCAGCAGCTTCGACAGGTTTCCCCACAATGAGCAGTTCTTC.

The gene calls are TRBV5-1 and TRBJ2-7; TRBD1 agrees at 10 bases. The CDR3 sequence is 15 residues long. The germline V gene has CDR1 SGHRS and CDR2 YFSETQ. J lost 5 bases, V lost 2 bases, and 7 bases had no gene match. The CDR3 DNA is TGCGCCAGCAGCTTCGGAGGGACAGGGGCCAACGAGCAGTACTTC. This translates into CASSFGGTGANEQYF.

The J gene is TRBJ1-4, the V gene TRBV6-5; no definite D call. V was clipped by 4 bases and J by 10 bases, with 13 bases between them. Germline V gene sequence: CDR1 MNHEY, CDR2 SVGAGI. The CDR3 is 13 amino acids. The CDR3 sequence: CASSSGPPGKLFF. The CDR3 DNA reads TGTGCCAGCAGTTCCGGCCCTCCGGGAAAACTGTTTTTT.

The gene calls are TRBV27 and TRBJ1-1; 9 nucleotides match TRBD1. The CDR3 runs to 16 residues. CDR1 is MNHEY and CDR2 is SMNVEV in the germline V gene (reference sequence). V lost 4 bases to trimming and J lost 3 bases; unmatched junction nucleotides: 9. DNA for the CDR3: TGTGCCAGCAGTTCAGGGACAGGGTGGCAGGACACTGAAGCTTTCTTT. This gives the protein CASSSGTGWQDTEAFF.

The chain links TRBV2 to TRBJ2-3; D gene unclear. The CDR3 has 14 amino acids. The V gene lost 4 bases and the J gene lost 3 bases, with 11 bases spanning the gap. In germline, CDR1 is SNHLY, CDR2 FYNNEI. In nucleotides, the CDR3 is TGTGCCAGCAGTGTTCAAGGGTGGACAGATACGCAGTATTTT. Amino acids: CASSVQGWTDTQYF.

The V and J genes are TRBV6-5 and TRBJ1-5; D call uncertain. V lost 6 bases and J lost 0, with 9 bases in between. The CDR3 consists of 14 residues. Germline CDR1 reads MNHEY; CDR2 reads SVGAGI. The CDR3 loop is CASRATASNQPQHF. The CDR3 region has the DNA TGTGCCAGCAGGGCAACAGCTAGCAATCAGCCCCAGCATTTT.

The CDR3 DNA reads TGTGCCAGCAGTTTATCCGGCCCGGCGGCGACCCAGTACTTC. It yields the protein CASSLSGPAATQYF. This sequence joins TRBV28 and TRBJ2-5; D gene uncertain. Trimming shortened V by 1 base and J by 7 bases, and 13 bases separated the two germline ends. This CDR3 is built from 14 residues. Per the germline V gene, CDR1 is MDHEN and CDR2 is SYDVKM.

This clone occurred a few times. The V and J genes are TRBV28 and TRBJ1-5; D is uncertain. Trimming cost V 3 bases and J 9 bases, with 9 bases left between them. This CDR3 spans 12 amino acids. Germline values: CDR1 MDHEN, CDR2 SYDVKM. This chain's CDR3 is CASSFPGWPQHF. CDR3 bases: TGTGCCAGCAGTTTCCCTGGCTGGCCCCAGCATTTT.

V gene TRBV3-1 (or the pseudogene TRBV3-2) combines with J gene TRBJ2-5, with D unclear. The CDR3 is 11 amino acids. The V end lost 2 bases, the J end lost 4 bases, and 2 bases lay between the germline ends. From germline, CDR1 is LGHDT and CDR2 YNNKEL (reference sequence). The CDR3 DNA reads TGTGCCAGCAGCCAATTAGAGACCCAGTACTTC. It encodes CASSQLETQYF.

The CDR3 nucleotides are TGTGCCTGGAGTGTACTTACAGGTAGCACTGAAGCTTTCTTT. Protein: CAWSVLTGSTEAFF. J is TRBJ1-1 and V is TRBV30, with a weak D call TRBD1 (5 bases). V lost 0 bases and J lost 4, with 12 bases in between. CDR3 size: 14 residues. The germline V gene encodes CDR1 GTSNPN and CDR2 SVGIG (reference sequence).

This chain uses TRBV4-2 with TRBJ2-3, with 9 bases that match TRBD1. V lost 1 base to trimming and J lost 1 base; unmatched junction nucleotides: 0. Per the germline V gene, CDR1 is LGHNA and CDR2 is YNFKEQ. The CDR3 is 15 residues long. CDR3 loop: CASSQGTGGTDTQYF. The DNA for the CDR3 is TGTGCCAGCAGCCAAGGGACAGGGGGCACAGATACGCAGTATTTT.